This TCR beta chain was profiled in a study of cytomegalovirus exposure and HLA in healthy donors. The overall study: The study placed roughly four fifths of its roughly 430 genotyped donors in the Caucasian-associated ancestry cluster.

PCR primers comprised 60 Vbeta and 13 Jbeta primers. Using immunoSEQ multiplex PCR, the repertoire was profiled, and TCRdb retains in-frame clones only, with some absent. The data show some 190,000 clones, about 90% seen once. On this clone itself: Its antigen is undetermined.

Overall study results and limits: Later analysis identified around 15,000 TCR beta sequences associated with HLA alleles, using a false discovery rate threshold of 0.05. A later analysis, which compared TCR beta chains of equal frequency, found the HLA-associated ones more clonally expanded.

The sequenced sample was PBMCs. The receptor was derived from a young man in good health and CMV-seronegative.

This CDR3 reads CASSLLEDWLYEQYF. The CDR3 region has the DNA TGTGCCAGCAGTTTATTGGAGGACTGGCTCTACGAGCAGTACTTC. This rearrangement joins TRBV27 to TRBJ2-7; TRBD2 might be the D (5 bases). With 1 base removed from V and 3 bases from J, the gap between germline ends came to 13 bases. The CDR3 is 15 amino acids. Per the germline V gene, CDR1 is MNHEY and CDR2 is SMNVEV (reference sequence).